The 5 T cell receptor beta chains below come from one sample, sequenced in a study of response to subunit inactivated influenza vaccine. TCRdb fed the RT-PCR reads into MiXCR, producing one record per CDR3 protein. The table lists approximately 520,000 distinct CDR3 sequences, about 25% of them singletons. The material sequenced was CD4+ T cells sorted from PBMCs, taken 4 to 6 days after vaccination. Every receptor here comes from a man aged 50 to 59 who received an inactivated influenza vaccine.

DNA for the CDR3: TGTGCCAGCAGCCGCCGGACCGCTCCTGGGGAGACCCAGTACTTC. Translation gives CASSRRTAPGETQYF. This chain links TRBV4-2 with TRBJ2-5, with D unresolved. The germline gives CDR1 LGHNA, CDR2 YNFKEQ. The CDR3 consists of 15 residues. V lost 4 bases to trimming and J lost 5 bases, with 17 bases between them.

This clonotype was found a few times. The genes are TRBV4-1 and TRBJ1-6, with D tentatively TRBD1 (6 bases). Trimming stripped 0 bases from V and 8 bases from J, with 11 bases between. Germline lookup yields CDR1 MGHRA and CDR2 YSYEKL. There are 15 residues in the CDR3. The CDR3 loop is CASSQETQGDSPLHF. The DNA for the CDR3 is TGCGCCAGCAGCCAAGAGACACAGGGAGATTCACCCCTCCACTTT.

Concerning this clonotype: Its ends do not fully match the called genes, so a read error is possible. The chain joins TRBV9 to TRBJ2-3; D uncertain. The CDR3 is 14 amino acids. CDR1 is SGDLS and CDR2 is YYNGEE in the germline V gene. The CDR3 region is CVSSDRRSTDTQYF. CDR3 in DNA: TGTGTCAGCAGCGACCGTCGGAGCACAGATACGCAGTATTTT.

This clonotype showed up many times. This chain joins TRBV5-1 and TRBJ2-5; 7 nucleotides agree with TRBD1. Per the germline V gene, CDR1 is SGHRS and CDR2 is YFSETQ. This CDR3 comprises 16 residues. J was trimmed by 0 bases and V by 5 bases; bases with no gene match: 10. CDR3 amino acids: CASRSRGGRNQETQYF. CDR3 DNA sequence: TGCGCCAGCAGATCCCGAGGGGGCAGAAACCAAGAGACCCAGTACTTC.

The rearrangement links TRBV20-1 to TRBJ2-3; possible D gene TRBD2, 7 bases. CDR1 DFQATT and CDR2 SNEGSKA come from the germline V gene (reference sequence). The CDR3 is 14 residues long. V shed 5 bases and J shed 2 bases, with 14 bases lying between them. CDR3 in amino acids: CSALPGGYTDTQYF. The CDR3 DNA is TGCAGTGCTCTCCCGGGGGGCTACACAGATACGCAGTATTTT.